This T cell receptor beta chain came from a study of blood T cell repertoires in COVID-19. About the research overall: Collection of acute and convalescent COVID-19 samples took place in the United States, Italy and Spain. Nucleic acid was either cDNA or gDNA, and it came from T cells, B-cell-depleted T cells, or PBMCs.

The germline V gene encodes CDR1 KGHDR and CDR2 SFDVKD. Deletions cut 2 bases from V and 3 bases from J, with 12 bases between. This CDR3 has 15 amino acids. As originally analysed: Amplification of reference gene primers was used by the study to estimate nucleated cell counts. Sequencing used immunoSEQ multiplex PCR; TCRdb keeps in-frame clones, though not all of them. That table gives V, J and clone size, and the DNA gave D and trimming. The sample shows 100,000 to 150,000 clones, roughly 90% of them seen only once. The sample taken for sequencing was peripheral blood. This TCR derives from a man aged 45-65 years with acute or convalescent COVID-19. The chain uses TRBV24-1 and TRBJ1-1; tentative D call: TRBD1 (5 bases). For the CDR3, the DNA is TGTGCCACCAGTGATTCGCAGGGTGGGGACACTGAAGCTTTCTTT. Translated, it gives CATSDSQGGDTEAFF.